The 27 T cell receptor beta chains below come from one sample, sequenced in a study of T-cell reconstitution after alpha-beta-depleted transplantation in children (dated by TCRdb to 2015 to 2016). Libraries came from PCR. Sequencing was performed on an Illumina HiSeq 2500. To normalize quantification of the TCRbeta repertoire, the TCR libraries were built with molecular barcoding that relied on unique molecular identifiers. The raw public reads went through TCRdb reprocessing: fastp at Q25, MiXCR clone calling, in-frame beta chains kept. Duplicate CDR3 protein sequences are folded into a single record with the most common DNA and genes. The sample profile shows 500,000 to 650,000 distinct CDR3 sequences; about 10% of them were found once. Roughly 15% of the sample comes from the top ten. Sample treatment or condition, as interpreted from the label and publication: allogeneic hematopoietic cell transplantation with graft depleted of TCRalphabeta T cells and CD19 B cells.

The sample in question was PBMCs, mostly from graft donor cells, obtained 180 days after TCRalphabeta/CD19-depleted stem cell transplant. These receptor sequences come from a female patient aged 2-15 years who had a stem cell transplant for aplastic anemia, so the T cells may come from the graft donor.

This clonotype was observed many times. This sequence joins TRBV10-3 and TRBJ1-1; tentative D call: TRBD1 (5 bases). CDR3 length: 15 residues. CDR1 ENHRY and CDR2 SYGVKD come from the germline V gene. The V and J ends lost 0 bases and 1 base respectively, with 9 bases between them. CDR3 sequence: CAISESGGTNTEAFF. The CDR3, as DNA: TGTGCCATCAGTGAGTCCGGAGGGACGAACACTGAAGCTTTCTTT.

This chain links TRBV28 with TRBJ2-5; 7 bases line up with TRBD1. The V gene's germline CDR1 is MDHEN and CDR2 SYDVKM. The CDR3 is 14 residues long. V shed 11 bases, J shed 0 bases, and the junction held 9 bases outside the gene matches. CDR3 in DNA: TGTGCCGCAGTCACAGGGGCCAACCAAGAGACCCAGTACTTC. Translation gives CAAVTGANQETQYF.

The rearrangement links TRBV15 to TRBJ2-7, with 7 positions matching TRBD2. Germline V gene lookup returns CDR1 LNHNV and CDR2 YYDKDF (reference sequence). The CDR3 loop spans 13 amino acids. V was pared by 5 bases and J by 6 bases, with 7 bases of the junction left unmatched. In DNA, the CDR3 is TGTGCCACCAGCGCAAAAGCGGGACCCGAGCAGTACGTC. Encoded protein: CATSAKAGPEQYV.

This clonotype was detected only a few times. The rearrangement joins TRBV19 to TRBJ1-1; D is ambiguous. There are 15 residues in the CDR3. Germline V lookup: CDR1 LNHDA, CDR2 SQIVND (reference sequence). With 1 base removed from V and 0 bases from J, the gap between germline ends came to 9 bases. The chain's CDR3 is CASSIGRVLNTEAFF. The CDR3 DNA is TGTGCCAGTAGTATAGGTCGGGTGTTGAACACTGAAGCTTTCTTT.

The chain links TRBV13 to TRBJ2-7, with D perhaps matching TRBD1 or TRBD2 (5 bases each). The CDR3 spans 14 residues. V lost 4 bases to trimming and J lost 2 bases, with 12 bases between them. Germline loops: CDR1 PRHDT, CDR2 FYEKMQ (reference sequence). CDR3 amino acids: CASSSGTATYEQYF. CDR3 coding DNA: TGTGCCAGCAGCTCCGGGACGGCAACCTACGAGCAGTACTTC.

The chain recombines TRBV15 with TRBJ1-1, with D unclear. Germline V gene lookup returns CDR1 LNHNV and CDR2 YYDKDF (reference sequence). The CDR3 totals 13 residues. V lost 2 bases to trimming and J lost 4 bases, with 8 bases between them. CDR3 nucleotides: TGTGCCACCAGCAGAAGAGGTGGCACTGAAGCTTTCTTT. It codes for CATSRRGGTEAFF. Full variable domain (outside the CDR3, taken from reference TRBV15 and TRBJ1-1): DAMVIQNPRYQVTQFGKPVTLSCSQTLNHNVMYWYQQKSSQAPKLLFHYYDKDFNNEADTPDNFQSRRPNTSFCFLDIRSPGLGDTAMYLCATSRRGGTEAFFGQGTRLTVV.

V and J are TRBV7-9 and TRBJ2-1; 9 bases map to TRBD1. Per the germline V gene, CDR1 is SEHNR and CDR2 is FQNEAQ (reference sequence). Trimming removed 3 bases from V and 4 bases from J; junction bases left unmatched: 4. The CDR3 length is 15 residues. CDR3 nucleotide sequence: TGTGCCAGCAGCTTTCCGGGACAGGGTTACAATGAGCAGTTCTTC. Translated: CASSFPGQGYNEQFF.

This clonotype was picked up many times. The rearrangement joins TRBV12-3 or TRBV12-4 to TRBJ2-5, with D unclear. V gave up 6 bases and J gave up 5 bases, with 19 bases separating them. This CDR3 has 15 residues. This chain's CDR3 is CASSQLRKRGETQYF. The CDR3 DNA is TGTGCCAGCAGCCAACTTAGGAAGCGTGGGGAGACCCAGTACTTC.

The sample holds a few counts of this clonotype. The CDR3 here is CSALPSDSGNTIYF. The CDR3 bases are TGCAGTGCCCTCCCCAGTGACTCTGGAAACACCATATATTTT. This sequence joins TRBV20-1 and TRBJ1-3; D unclear. The germline V and J ends were trimmed by 6 bases and 0 bases, with 12 bases remaining between them. The CDR3 sequence is 14 residues long. Germline-derived CDR1 and CDR2 are DFQATT and SNEGSKA (reference sequence).

This clonotype was detected many times. Here the CDR3 DNA reads TGTGCCACCAGTGTGTTGGAAGCCGGGGAGCTGTTTTTT. This gives the protein CATSVLEAGELFF. The chain couples TRBV24-1 to TRBJ2-2; D unresolved. Germline values: CDR1 KGHDR, CDR2 SFDVKD. Trimming took 5 bases from V and 6 from J, leaving 9 bases between them. The length of the CDR3 is 13 residues.

This clonotype was seen a handful of times. V is TRBV27 and J is TRBJ2-5; D possibly corresponds to TRBD1 (5 bases). Trimming stripped 3 bases from V and 5 bases from J, with 13 bases between. Germline CDR1 reads MNHEY; CDR2 reads SMNVEV (reference sequence). The CDR3 totals 14 residues. The CDR3 sequence: CASSFAGIWETQYF. The CDR3 DNA follows: TGTGCCAGCAGTTTCGCAGGGATTTGGGAGACCCAGTACTTC.

The rearrangement uses TRBV12-3 or TRBV12-4 and TRBJ2-6, with D unresolved. The CDR3 extends over 15 amino acids. The V end was cut by 7 bases, the J end by 1 base, with 11 bases between. CDR3 in amino acids: CASTRRSSGANVLTF. CDR3 DNA: TGTGCCAGCACCCGGAGATCTTCTGGGGCCAACGTCCTGACTTTC.

This clonotype was recorded a few times. V and J are TRBV9 and TRBJ2-1; TRBD2 agrees at 11 bases. After removal of 3 bases from V and 6 bases from J, the junction contained 8 bases not matched to a gene. The CDR3 is made up of 16 amino acids. Germline-derived CDR1 and CDR2 are SGDLS and YYNGEE. Here the CDR3 DNA reads TGTGCCAGCAGCGCCCTTCTAGCGGGAGGCACCAATGAGCAGTTCTTC. Protein sequence: CASSALLAGGTNEQFF.

This clonotype showed up just a few times. The CDR3 region is CASSQGTPGSSGNTIYF. The CDR3 DNA follows: TGCGCCAGCAGCCAAGGAACGCCAGGGTCTTCTGGAAACACCATATATTTT. The genes are TRBV4-3 and TRBJ1-3; maybe TRBD1 (5 bases). The germline CDR1 and CDR2 sequences are LGHNA and YSLEER. CDR3 size: 17 residues. Between the trimmed V and J ends, which lost 1 base and 1 base, there was a span of 14 bases.

This chain connects TRBV27 to TRBJ1-2; 10 bases map to TRBD1. V shed 4 bases, J shed 7 bases, and the junction held 3 bases outside the gene matches. Per germline, CDR1 MNHEY and CDR2 SMNVEV (reference sequence). The CDR3 runs 13 residues. CDR3 bases: TGTGCCAGCAGTTCGACAGGGGGCCCTGGCTACACCTTC. The encoded protein is CASSSTGGPGYTF.

This clonotype showed up just a few times. The chain couples TRBV18 to TRBJ1-1; D might be TRBD1 (6 bases). The CDR3 spans 17 residues. V was pared by 3 bases and J by 5 bases, with 22 bases between. Germline V gives CDR1 KGHSH, CDR2 LQKENI. The CDR3 reads CASSPGAMAPFVTEAFF. The CDR3, as DNA: TGTGCCAGCTCACCGGGGGCGATGGCCCCCTTTGTAACTGAAGCTTTCTTT. Full variable domain (rest looked up from reference TRBV18 and TRBJ1-1): NAGVMQNPRHLVRRRGQEARLRCSPMKGHSHVYWYRQLPEEGLKFMVYLQKENIIDESGMPKERFSAEFPKEGPSILRIQQVVRGDSAAYFCASSPGAMAPFVTEAFFGQGTRLTVV.

The genes are TRBV5-1 and TRBJ2-2; D might be TRBD1 or TRBD2, each matching 5 bases. CDR1 SGHRS and CDR2 YFSETQ come from the germline V gene. The ends were cut back, 2 bases at V and 6 bases at J, with 14 bases in the middle. This CDR3 spans 15 amino acids. The CDR3 loop reads CASSFPRGGSGELFF. The CDR3 bases are TGCGCCAGCAGCTTCCCGAGGGGCGGGTCCGGGGAGCTGTTTTTT.

The rearrangement links TRBV28 to TRBJ2-7; 8 bases agree with TRBD2. J lost 4 bases, V lost 3 bases, and 5 bases had no gene match. Germline V CDR1 and CDR2: MDHEN, SYDVKM. The CDR3 length is 14 residues. The CDR3 spells CASSFLAGKYEQYF. CDR3 sequence (DNA): TGTGCCAGCAGTTTCTTAGCGGGAAAGTACGAGCAGTACTTC. Supplemented by reference TRBV28 and TRBJ2-7, the full variable domain reads DVKVTQSSRYLVKRTGEKVFLECVQDMDHENMFWYRQDPGLGLRLIYFSYDVKMKEKGDIPEGYSVSREKKERFSLILESASTNQTSMYLCASSFLAGKYEQYFGPGTRLTVT.

This clonotype was detected a few times. The V gene is TRBV28, the J gene TRBJ1-5; no firm D call. The CDR3 sequence is 14 residues long. Germline V CDR1 and CDR2: MDHEN, SYDVKM. V was pared by 1 base and J by 2 bases, with 6 bases between. CDR3 in amino acids: CASSLYSRNQPQHF. CDR3 in DNA: TGTGCCAGCAGTTTATACAGCCGCAATCAGCCCCAGCATTTT.

The chain combines TRBV28 with TRBJ1-5; D call uncertain. This CDR3 has 15 residues. Looked up from germline, CDR1 is MDHEN and CDR2 is SYDVKM. V gave up 5 bases and J gave up 3 bases, with 14 bases separating them. In DNA form, the CDR3 reads TGTGCCAGCAGTCCCCGGACCTTAACCAATCAGCCCCAGCATTTT. Translation gives CASSPRTLTNQPQHF.

The CDR3 DNA reads as TGTGCCAGCAGTTCCGAACAGGACTCACCCCTCCACTTT. It yields the protein CASSSEQDSPLHF. The chain uses TRBV12-3 or TRBV12-4 and TRBJ1-6; tentative D call: TRBD1 (5 bases). V dropped 4 bases and J dropped 10 bases, with 11 bases sitting between them. The CDR3 sequence is 13 residues long.

The chain has TRBV2 and TRBJ2-1; D call uncertain. This CDR3 has 11 residues. Germline CDR1 SNHLY, CDR2 FYNNEI. V was clipped by 8 bases and J by 7 bases, with 9 bases between them. This chain's CDR3 is CASHVTNEQFF. CDR3 DNA sequence: TGTGCCAGCCATGTTACGAATGAGCAGTTCTTC.

The chain carries TRBV27 and TRBJ2-1; D gene unclear. Germline CDR1 and CDR2: MNHEY and SMNVEV (reference sequence). Trimming pared 5 bases from V and 8 bases from J, leaving 19 bases between. There are 15 residues in the CDR3. CDR3 DNA sequence: TGTGCCAGCAGTCATATCCCCTACTTAGACCATGAGCAGTTCTTC. Translated, it gives CASSHIPYLDHEQFF.

This clonotype was recorded at least ten times. This sequence joins TRBV19 and TRBJ1-1; a weak D match, TRBD1 (6 bases). V was pared by 5 bases and J by 0 bases, with 22 bases between. The CDR3 spans 18 residues. Looked up from germline, CDR1 is LNHDA and CDR2 is SQIVND (reference sequence). In nucleotides, the CDR3 is TGTGCCAGTAGTCTAGGACAGATACATGGCCGAGTGAACACTGAAGCTTTCTTT. Its protein is CASSLGQIHGRVNTEAFF.

The J gene is TRBJ2-1, the V gene TRBV25-1; 10 bases line up with TRBD1. Looked up from germline, CDR1 is MGHDK and CDR2 is SYGVNS. CDR3 length: 18 residues. V trimming: 6 bases; J trimming: 5 bases; junction bases outside the gene matches: 16. The CDR3 nucleotides read TGTGCCAGCAGGGGGATGGGACAGGGACAGGGGTATCACAATGAGCAGTTCTTC. Its translation: CASRGMGQGQGYHNEQFF.

This clonotype was recorded many times. The CDR3 protein is CATKRGVVNIQYF. CDR3 in DNA: TGTGCCACCAAGCGGGGGGTAGTGAACATTCAGTACTTC. The V call is TRBV28, the J call TRBJ2-4; TRBD2 aligns across 9 bases. Unmatched junction bases numbered 8, after V lost 10 bases and J lost 7 bases. Per the germline V gene, CDR1 is MDHEN and CDR2 is SYDVKM. This CDR3 contains 13 residues.

The DNA of the CDR3 is TGCAGTGCTATCGCGGGAGGGCCATACGATGAGCAGTTCTTC. Its protein product is CSAIAGGPYDEQFF. The chain recombines TRBV20-1 with TRBJ2-1, with TRBD2 matching 9 bases. The CDR3 is made up of 14 amino acids. The ends lost 4 bases at V and 8 bases at J; junction bases unmatched: 9. CDR1 and CDR2 (germline): DFQATT, SNEGSKA (reference sequence).